This passage covers 22 T cell receptor beta chains from one sample sequenced in a study of T cell responses to AZD1222 COVID-19 vaccine. Generated by immunoSEQ multiplex PCR, the TCRdb table keeps only in-frame clones and is missing some. The table includes around 140,000 clones, about 93% detected once. This specimen consisted of peripheral blood, obtained on day 0 of AZD1222 vaccination. The source is an adult in good health.

This clone appeared once. CDR3: CASSYSTAGSEQYF. For the CDR3, the DNA is TGTGCCAGCAGTTACTCGACAGCTGGTAGCGAGCAGTACTTC. V gene TRBV6-5 combines with J gene TRBJ2-7; tentatively, D is TRBD1 (5 bases). The CDR3 length is 14 residues. CDR1 and CDR2 from the germline V gene are MNHEY and SVGAGI. Deletions cut 0 bases from V and 6 bases from J, with 12 bases between.

V gene TRBV30 combines with J gene TRBJ1-2; D perhaps matches TRBD1 (6 bases). Germline V gene lookup returns CDR1 GTSNPN and CDR2 SVGIG (reference sequence). This CDR3 is 12 amino acids long. Trimming left V 7 bases short and J 9 bases short, with 18 bases between. This CDR3 reads CASNRRGVSYTF. CDR3 DNA sequence: TGTGCCTCCAATAGGAGGGGGGTTAGCTACACCTTC.

CDR3 region: CASTVYTGELFF. CDR3 DNA: TGTGCCAGTACTGTGTACACCGGGGAGCTGTTTTTT. This chain connects TRBV19 to TRBJ2-2; D not resolved. Germline V CDR1 and CDR2: LNHDA, SQIVND (reference sequence). Trimming removed 7 bases at V and 3 bases at J, with 6 bases between. The CDR3 length is 12 residues.

The count of this clone is one. This chain links TRBV5-1 with TRBJ1-1; 8 nucleotides agree with TRBD1. CDR1 and CDR2 from the germline V gene are SGHRS and YFSETQ. After removal of 0 bases from V and 5 bases from J, the junction contained 15 bases not matched to a gene. This CDR3 has 18 amino acids. CDR3 amino acids: CASSLVVHVGQGFTEAFF. The CDR3 DNA is TGCGCCAGCAGCTTGGTAGTCCACGTAGGACAGGGATTTACTGAAGCTTTCTTT.

The chain joins TRBV6-5 to TRBJ2-6; D call uncertain. Trimming took 6 bases from V and 0 from J, leaving 3 bases between them. The CDR3 has 13 residues. The V gene's germline CDR1 is MNHEY and CDR2 SVGAGI. As DNA, the CDR3 is TGTGCCAGCAGGAGCTCTGGGGCCAACGTCCTGACTTTC. Translation: CASRSSGANVLTF.

This clone was counted once. V and J are TRBV30 and TRBJ2-7, with a weak D call TRBD1 (5 bases). The CDR3 loop spans 13 amino acids. Trimming removed 0 bases at V and 6 bases at J, with 12 bases between. Per the germline V gene, CDR1 is GTSNPN and CDR2 is SVGIG (reference sequence). CDR3: CAWSVVEGAEQYF. CDR3 sequence (DNA): TGTGCCTGGAGTGTAGTGGAAGGGGCCGAGCAGTACTTC.

The chain carries TRBV20-1 and TRBJ1-6, with D possibly TRBD1 on 6 matching bases. V was cut by 3 bases and J by 6 bases, with 12 bases left in between. The V gene's germline CDR1 is DFQATT and CDR2 SNEGSKA (reference sequence). This CDR3 region has 14 residues. The CDR3 protein is CSASRDTINSPLHF. The CDR3 DNA sequence: TGCAGTGCTAGTCGGGACACGATTAATTCACCCCTCCACTTT.

The chain uses TRBV30 and TRBJ1-2; possibly TRBD1 for D (6 bases). The ends were cut back, 0 bases at V and 8 bases at J, with 10 bases in the middle. This CDR3 contains 12 residues. In germline, CDR1 is GTSNPN, CDR2 SVGIG (reference sequence). The CDR3 sequence: CAWSVGGYGYTF. Here the CDR3 DNA reads TGTGCCTGGAGTGTCGGGGGCTACGGCTACACCTTC.

The chain is built from TRBV18 and TRBJ2-7; 8 bases map to TRBD1. The germline V gene encodes CDR1 KGHSH and CDR2 LQKENI. The ends lost 6 bases at V and 1 base at J; junction bases unmatched: 17. This CDR3 comprises 18 residues. The CDR3 loop is CASSPGGRRTPLSYEQYF. The DNA for the CDR3 is TGTGCCAGCTCTCCAGGGGGCCGTCGGACCCCCCTATCCTACGAGCAGTACTTC.

The gene calls are TRBV30 and TRBJ1-6; 9 bases align to TRBD1. The germline V gene has CDR1 GTSNPN and CDR2 SVGIG (reference sequence). Trimming cost V 0 bases and J 1 base; bases outside gene matches: 4. CDR3 length: 17 amino acids. The CDR3 nucleotides read TGTGCCTGGAGTGTAACAGGGGGCTGGTCCTATAATTCACCCCTCCACTTT. This codes for CAWSVTGGWSYNSPLHF.

The chain employs TRBV27 and TRBJ2-7; 7 bases agree with TRBD2. The V gene's germline CDR1 is MNHEY and CDR2 SMNVEV (reference sequence). With V trimmed by 5 bases and J by 4 bases, 8 bases remained unmatched. This CDR3 contains 14 residues. CDR3 protein: CASSPQSGAYEQYF. CDR3 in DNA: TGTGCCAGCAGTCCCCAAAGCGGGGCATACGAGCAGTACTTC.

The genes are TRBV19 and TRBJ1-5, with D hard to call. This CDR3 contains 16 residues. The V end was cut by 3 bases, the J end by 4 bases, with 16 bases between. CDR1 LNHDA and CDR2 SQIVND come from the germline V gene (reference sequence). The CDR3 DNA reads as TGTGCCAGTAGTATCTCCCCACAAGGACGAAATCAGCCCCAGCATTTT. Residues: CASSISPQGRNQPQHF.

The genes are TRBV7-2 and TRBJ1-1, with D possibly matching TRBD1 (5 bases). The CDR3 covers 13 residues. CDR1 is SGHTA and CDR2 is FQGNSA in the germline V gene. V shed 5 bases and J shed 10 bases, with 17 bases lying between them. The chain's CDR3 is CASSIQGLLGAFF. The CDR3 nucleotides are TGTGCCAGCAGCATTCAGGGCCTACTGGGAGCTTTCTTT.

V gene TRBV3-1 (or the pseudogene TRBV3-2) combines with J gene TRBJ1-3, with D possibly matching TRBD1 (5 bases). The CDR3 is 15 amino acids. Trimming cost V 1 base and J 0 bases, with 7 bases left between them. From germline, CDR1 is LGHDT and CDR2 YNNKEL (reference sequence). CDR3 protein: CASSQGTSSGNTIYF. CDR3 sequence (DNA): TGTGCCAGCAGCCAAGGGACAAGCTCTGGAAACACCATATATTTT.

This clone appeared once. The CDR3 protein is CASRPRGRGDYGYTF. DNA for the CDR3: TGTGCCAGCAGGCCCAGAGGGAGGGGCGACTATGGCTACACCTTC. This chain connects TRBV6-5 to TRBJ1-2, with D possibly being TRBD1 (5 bases). V gave up 6 bases and J gave up 3 bases, with 17 bases separating them. The germline gives CDR1 MNHEY, CDR2 SVGAGI. The CDR3 spans 15 residues.

This rearrangement joins TRBV7-2 to TRBJ1-2, with D tentatively TRBD1 (5 bases). Germline CDR1 SGHTA, CDR2 FQGNSA. The V end lost 3 bases, the J end lost 3 bases, and 11 bases lay between the germline ends. The CDR3 is made up of 14 amino acids. The chain's CDR3 is CASSFRRDHYGYTF. The CDR3 DNA is TGTGCCAGCAGCTTTCGTCGGGACCACTATGGCTACACCTTC.

The chain carries TRBV5-4 and TRBJ2-2; D not certain. Trimming removed 0 bases at V and 4 bases at J, with 10 bases between. CDR3 length: 15 residues. Germline loops: CDR1 SGHNT, CDR2 YYREEE (reference sequence). The CDR3 bases are TGTGCCAGCAGCTTGGACGGGCCGGCCACCGGGGAGCTGTTTTTT. The encoded protein is CASSLDGPATGELFF.

This clone has more than one count but fewer than ten. The chain has TRBV27 and TRBJ1-2; D possibly corresponds to TRBD1 (6 bases). Trimming cost V 3 bases and J 8 bases, with 22 bases left between them. The germline gives CDR1 MNHEY, CDR2 SMNVEV (reference sequence). The CDR3 is 16 residues long. CDR3 in amino acids: CASSFIWDLTGGGYTF. The CDR3, as DNA: TGTGCCAGCAGTTTCATTTGGGACTTGACAGGAGGAGGCTACACCTTC.

V gene TRBV29-1 combines with J gene TRBJ2-1; the match to TRBD2 covers 15 bases. The J segment lost 12 bases and the V segment lost 4 bases, leaving 4 bases of the junction unmatched. Germline V gene lookup returns CDR1 SQVTM and CDR2 ANQGSEA. CDR3 length: 13 amino acids. CDR3 bases: TGCAGCGTTGGAGGGACTAGCGGGGGGAGGCAGTTCTTC. Translated, it gives CSVGGTSGGRQFF.

This chain joins TRBV7-9 and TRBJ2-3; 8 bases are a match to TRBD2. The CDR3 length is 15 residues. Trimming at V came to 5 bases and at J to 2 bases, leaving 6 bases not matched to a gene. The germline gives CDR1 SEHNR, CDR2 FQNEAQ (reference sequence). The CDR3 here is CASSARGGNTDTQYF. The CDR3 DNA follows: TGTGCCAGCAGCGCACGGGGGGGGAACACAGATACGCAGTATTTT. Supplemented by reference TRBV7-9 and TRBJ2-3, the full variable domain reads DTGVSQNPRHKITKRGQNVTFRCDPISEHNRLYWYRQTLGQGPEFLTYFQNEAQLEKSRLLSDRFSAERPKGSFSTLEIQRTEQGDSAMYLCASSARGGNTDTQYFGPGTRLTVL.

The rearrangement joins TRBV27 to TRBJ2-7, with D perhaps matching TRBD1 or TRBD2 (5 bases each). The CDR3 runs to 15 residues. Per the germline V gene, CDR1 is MNHEY and CDR2 is SMNVEV (reference sequence). V gave up 4 bases and J gave up 2 bases, with 15 bases separating them. DNA of the CDR3: TGTGCCAGCAGTTCCCCGGGACGCCCTACCTACGAGCAGTACTTC. Protein sequence: CASSSPGRPTYEQYF.

The chain employs TRBV2 and TRBJ1-4; 9 bases line up with TRBD1. The germline V gene has CDR1 SNHLY and CDR2 FYNNEI. There are 14 residues in the CDR3. Trimming cost V 4 bases and J 4 bases; bases outside gene matches: 1. CDR3 in amino acids: CASSGDRDNEKLFF. CDR3 bases: TGTGCCAGCAGTGGGGACAGGGATAATGAAAAACTGTTTTTT.